A single sample gave rise to the 29 T cell receptor beta chains below, sequenced in a study of tumor and adjacent non-tumor tissue in lung cancer. This sample's RNA came from whole unsorted tissue. The normal lung tissue was taken more than 3 cm from the tumor edge. Three rounds of nested PCR, following a modified ARM-PCR protocol, produced the TCRbeta library. MiXCR was run by TCRdb on the multiplex PCR reads, yielding one entry per CDR3 protein. The sample has over 80,000 distinct CDR3 sequences, less than 85% seen once. The sequenced sample was distant non-tumor lung tissue. These receptors were obtained from a man aged 55-75 years with small cell lung cancer.

Points on this clonotype: This likely comes from a read error, as the CDR3 has no conserved phenylalanine or tryptophan at its end. This chain links TRBV6-5 with TRBJ2-7, with D tentatively TRBD2 (5 bases). Between the trimmed V and J ends, which lost 3 bases and 2 bases, there was a span of 11 bases. Germline V CDR1 and CDR2: MNHEY, SVGAGI. CDR3 length: 14 residues. The CDR3, as DNA: TGTGCCAGCAGTTATTTGACTATCCCCTACGAGCAGTACTGC. Its protein is CASSYLTIPYEQYC.

Note on this clonotype: One end of the junction is discordant with germline, which a read error may explain. The rearrangement joins TRBV11-2 to TRBJ1-3; D is undetermined. CDR1 is SGHAT, CDR2 FQNNGV, per germline. This CDR3 is built from 16 residues. The DNA for the CDR3 is TGTGCCAGGAGCTTAGCGGGCGCATTCTCTGGAAACACCATATATTTT. As protein: CARSLAGAFSGNTIYF. The full variable domain, in which reference TRBV11-2 and TRBJ1-3 provide the parts outside the CDR3, is EAGVAQSPRYKIIEKRQSVAFWCNPISGHATLYWYQQILGQGPKLLIQFQNNGVVDDSQLPKDRFSAERLKGVDSTLKIQPAKLEDSAVYLCARSLAGAFSGNTIYFGEGSWLTVV.

Of note for this clonotype: At one end, the junction sequence differs from germline, possibly due to a read error. The V gene is TRBV6-1, the J gene TRBJ1-2, with D hard to call. This CDR3 is built from 13 residues. CDR1 and CDR2 (germline): MNHNS, SASEGT. Here the CDR3 DNA reads TGTGTCAGCAGTTGGACGACGAACTATAGCTACACCTTC. Its protein is CVSSWTTNYSYTF.

This chain joins TRBV12-3 or TRBV12-4 and TRBJ1-5; no reliable D call. V was trimmed by 5 bases and J by 9 bases, leaving 17 bases between them. The CDR3 covers 14 residues. CDR3 sequence (DNA): TGTGCCAGCAGTCAGAGAATGCTGAGCCGGCCCCAGCATTTT. Protein: CASSQRMLSRPQHF.

A note on this clonotype: The junction and the germline gene differ at one end; a read error may be behind it. The CDR3 region is CASSHEAGNYGYTF. CDR3 nucleotides: TGTGCCAGCAGCCACGAAGCGGGAAACTATGGCTACACTTTC. J is TRBJ1-2 and V is TRBV4-2; D uncertain. From germline, CDR1 is LGHNA and CDR2 YNFKEQ. This CDR3 spans 14 amino acids.

To note about this clonotype: A much larger clone lies a single base off, so this may be a read error. The rearrangement uses TRBV5-6 and TRBJ2-5; the match to TRBD1 covers 8 bases. CDR3 size: 15 residues. Germline-derived CDR1 and CDR2 are SGHDT and YYEEEE. CDR3: CASSFLDRARETRYF. The DNA for the CDR3 is TGTGCCAGCAGCTTCCTGGACAGGGCGCGAGAGACCCGGTACTTC.

About this clonotype itself: An end of the junction differs from the germline gene, which may be a read error. CDR3 protein: CNVEGGAGGADTQDF. CDR3 in DNA: TGCAACGTTGAAGGAGGAGCGGGAGGGGCAGATACGCAGGATTTT. The chain combines TRBV29-1 with TRBJ2-3; TRBD2 matches at 10 bases. The germline gives CDR1 SQVTM, CDR2 ANQGSEA. The CDR3 spans 15 residues.

To note about this clonotype: At one end the junction does not follow the germline gene, possibly because of a read error. V is TRBV5-4 and J is TRBJ2-1; 9 bases match TRBD1. The CDR3 length is 17 residues. Per germline, CDR1 SGHNT and CDR2 YYREEE (reference sequence). This CDR3 reads CAGSPMSLGTGIDEQFF. DNA for the CDR3: TGTGCCGGCAGCCCAATGTCCCTAGGGACAGGGATAGATGAGCAGTTCTTC.

On this clonotype itself: The junction departs from the called germline gene at one end, perhaps through a read error. The rearrangement uses TRBV6-1 and TRBJ2-7; 7 bases match TRBD1. The length of the CDR3 is 15 residues. From germline, CDR1 is MNHNS and CDR2 SASEGT. The CDR3 coding sequence is TGTGCCACCAGTGAAAGGGACAGCCACACCCACGAGCAGTACTTC. Its protein product is CATSERDSHTHEQYF.

This clonotype was found once. The junction departs from germline at one end; a sequencing error may be responsible. The chain carries TRBV6-1 and TRBJ2-2; 8 bases are a match to TRBD2. CDR1 is MNHNS and CDR2 is SASEGT in the germline V gene. There are 16 residues in the CDR3. As DNA, the CDR3 is TGTACCAGCAGTGGAATTTTCGGGGGGGCGTCCGGGGAGCTGTTTTTT. Amino acid sequence: CTSSGIFGGASGELFF.

This clonotype was found many times. This chain connects TRBV6-1 to TRBJ2-7; D is unclear. V was trimmed by 4 bases and J by 7 bases, leaving 17 bases between them. Germline CDR1 MNHNS, CDR2 SASEGT. The CDR3 spans 14 residues. The CDR3: CASSVLVAPYEQYF. CDR3 coding DNA: TGTGCCAGCAGTGTTCTAGTTGCTCCTTATGAGCAGTACTTC.

This clonotype came up a few times. A single base separates this from a much larger clone, so it may be a read error. The rearrangement links TRBV28 to TRBJ2-7; D unclear. Germline CDR1 is MDHEN and CDR2 is SYDVKM. Trimming took 7 bases from V and 12 from J, leaving 16 bases between them. The CDR3 has 11 amino acids. As DNA, the CDR3 is TGTGCCAGCACCTGCCAGCGAGCTTTGTACTTC. Its translation: CASTCQRALYF.

Turning to this clonotype: A read error may account for a junction end that differs from germline. The chain joins TRBV11-2 to TRBJ2-5; no definite D call. The germline V gene has CDR1 SGHAT and CDR2 FQNNGV. The CDR3 loop spans 14 amino acids. Written as DNA, the CDR3 is TGTGCTAGCAGCCCCATAGGTGGAAAAGAGACTCAGTACTTC. This encodes CASSPIGGKETQYF.

This clonotype came up once. As the CDR3 is not closed by the conserved phenylalanine or tryptophan, this likely results from a read error. The chain combines TRBV6-5 with TRBJ2-1, with 11 bases identical to TRBD2. Trimming removed 2 bases from V and 7 bases from J; junction bases left unmatched: 10. The CDR3 has 17 residues. From germline, CDR1 is MNHEY and CDR2 SVGAGI. Here the CDR3 DNA reads TGTGCCAGCAGTTACCCGATCTGGGGACTAGCGGATAATGAGCAGTTCCTC. It is translated as CASSYPIWGLADNEQFL.

As DNA, the CDR3 is TGCGCCAGCAGCCTTCGGACGGGGCAAGGGCTCCAGCATTTT. Amino acid sequence: CASSLRTGQGLQHF. The chain uses TRBV4-1 and TRBJ1-5; the D gene is possibly TRBD1 (5 bases). The CDR3 runs to 14 residues. V was cut by 4 bases and J by 12 bases, with 19 bases left in between. CDR1 is MGHRA, CDR2 YSYEKL, per germline.

Regarding this clonotype: A much larger clone lies one base from this, so it may be a read error. The rearrangement joins TRBV10-3 to TRBJ2-3, with D possibly matching TRBD2 (5 bases). Germline assignment: CDR1 ENHRY and CDR2 SYGVKD. This CDR3 is 14 amino acids long. The CDR3 here is CPISEGSSTDTQYF. The CDR3 nucleotides are TGTCCCATCAGTGAGGGTTCTAGCACAGATACGCAGTATTTT.

Comment on this clonotype: This may arise from a read error, as a much more abundant clone is one base away. This chain connects TRBV5-4 to TRBJ2-2; 9 bases fit TRBD2. The V gene's germline CDR1 is SGHNT and CDR2 YYREEE (reference sequence). This CDR3 spans 17 amino acids. The DNA for the CDR3 is TGTGCCAGCAGCCCCTCGACTAGCGGAGCGAACACCGGGCAGCTGTTTTTT. Amino acids: CASSPSTSGANTGQLFF.

This chain uses TRBV13 with TRBJ2-7; perhaps TRBD2 as D (6 bases). Germline V CDR1 and CDR2: PRHDT, FYEKMQ (reference sequence). This CDR3 region has 12 residues. Trimming stripped 3 bases from V and 6 bases from J, with 9 bases between. CDR3 protein: CASSFVGGEQYF. CDR3 in DNA: TGTGCCAGCAGCTTCGTGGGAGGCGAGCAGTACTTC.

Turning to this clonotype: A junction end diverges from the germline sequence, so it may reflect a read error. The chain combines TRBV13 with TRBJ1-6; no clear D. The CDR3 totals 15 residues. Germline V CDR1 and CDR2: PRHDT, FYEKMQ (reference sequence). CDR3 sequence reads: CASSDNGSHNSPLHF. Written as DNA, the CDR3 is TGTGCCAGCAGCGACAACGGGAGTCATAATTCACCCCTCCATTTT.

A note on this clonotype: A read error is possible here, since a much larger clone lies one base away. The chain joins TRBV28 to TRBJ1-2, with TRBD1 identical over 10 bases. This CDR3 region has 16 residues. Germline V gene sequence: CDR1 MDHEN, CDR2 SYDVKM. The CDR3 DNA reads as TGTGCCAGCAGTTCCGGGACAGGGGAATTTGTAGATGGCTACATCTTC. Translated, it gives CASSSGTGEFVDGYIF.

About this clonotype itself: The conserved closing phenylalanine or tryptophan is absent in this CDR3, likely reflecting a read error. This chain connects TRBV20-1 to TRBJ2-5; possibly TRBD2 for D (5 bases). Germline V gives CDR1 DFQATT, CDR2 SNEGSKA (reference sequence). Deletions cut 1 base from V and 5 bases from J, with 14 bases between. This CDR3 has 14 residues. In DNA, the CDR3 is TGCAGTGCTAGAGGGCTAGCTAACGTGGAGACCCAGTACCTC. Amino acid sequence: CSARGLANVETQYL.

Remarks on this clonotype: A read error may account for a junction end that differs from germline. V gene TRBV6-1 combines with J gene TRBJ1-5; 7 nucleotides align to TRBD1. The CDR3 loop spans 15 amino acids. CDR1 is MNHNS and CDR2 is SASEGT in the germline V gene. The CDR3 sequence: CARLGDEGGKQPQHF. The DNA for the CDR3 is TGTGCCCGCTTGGGAGACGAAGGGGGCAAGCAGCCCCAGCATTTT.

The V gene is TRBV12-3 or TRBV12-4, the J gene TRBJ2-3, with D perhaps TRBD2 (5 bases). The CDR3 contains 14 residues. V was trimmed by 8 bases and J by 1 base, leaving 13 bases between them. CDR3 bases: TGTGCCAGCCATAAAAATAGCGGCACAGATACGCAGTATTTT. This gives the protein CASHKNSGTDTQYF.

This clonotype has just one count. A junction end diverges from the germline sequence, so it may reflect a read error. The V and J genes are TRBV7-8 and TRBJ2-1; D perhaps matches TRBD2 (5 bases). CDR3 length equals 13 residues. Germline V gene sequence: CDR1 SGHVS, CDR2 FQNEAQ. In DNA, the CDR3 is TGTGCCAGCAGCTCACTTGGGAACGGGGAGCACTTCTTC. Translation gives CASSSLGNGEHFF.

To note about this clonotype: The DNA is left out, because the CDR3 cannot be placed on it with certainty; the CDR3 is given as TCRdb lists it. This rearrangement joins TRBV5-1 to TRBJ2-7; no DNA check was done on the table's D call, TRBD1. The CDR3 is made up of 18 amino acids, end residues included. The germline CDR1 and CDR2 sequences are SGHRS and YFSETQ. CDR3 residues: CASSSWGQGALGSYEQYF.

Details on this clonotype: A read error is possible here, since a much larger clone lies one base away. V gene TRBV5-5 combines with J gene TRBJ2-1; D uncertain. The germline CDR1 and CDR2 sequences are SGHKS and YYEKEE (reference sequence). Trimming took off 4 bases at V and 6 bases at J, with 23 bases between the two ends. The CDR3 extends over 17 amino acids. DNA for the CDR3: TGTGCCAGCAGCCCCCGGACGACTTCCCTCTCGAGCAATGAGCAGTTCTTC. It translates to CASSPRTTSLSSNEQFF.

To note about this clonotype: A much larger clone lies a single base off, so this may be a read error. Written as DNA, the CDR3 is TGTGCCAACAGCTCCGGGACAGGCGTCTACAATGAGCAGTTCTTC. Protein product: CANSSGTGVYNEQFF. This chain uses TRBV7-9 with TRBJ2-1; 8 bases match TRBD1. Germline CDR1 reads SEHNR; CDR2 reads FQNEAQ (reference sequence). There are 15 residues in the CDR3.

Note on this clonotype: This clone may be a read error of a much larger clone one base away. The rearrangement uses TRBV5-4 and TRBJ2-5; perhaps TRBD1 as D (5 bases). Germline V gene data show CDR1 as SGHNT and CDR2 as YYREEE (reference sequence). This CDR3 has 16 residues. CDR3 sequence: CASSSTVGRTQETQHF. In DNA, the CDR3 is TGTGCCAGCAGCTCCACGGTGGGGCGGACCCAAGAGACCCAGCACTTC.

On this clonotype itself: A much bigger clone sits one base away, suggesting this may be a read error. The chain employs TRBV20-1 and TRBJ1-1; D may be TRBD1 (5 bases). V dropped 0 bases and J dropped 3 bases, with 11 bases sitting between them. CDR1 and CDR2 from the germline V gene are DFQATT and SNEGSKA (reference sequence). The CDR3 runs 14 residues. The CDR3 loop is CSARDRVLYTEAFF. CDR3 DNA: TGCAGTGCTAGAGACAGGGTGTTATACACTGAAGCTTTCTTT.